The clone carrying this TCR beta chain has a handful of counts. As yet, its antigen is unknown. The data are from a study of response to subunit inactivated influenza vaccine. TCRdb reprocessed the RT-PCR reads via MiXCR and lists one record per CDR3 protein. The sample holds hundreds of thousands of distinct CDR3 sequences, roughly 10% seen once. Study-wide results and caveats: Authors suggested each seasonal influenza vaccination recruits few new T cells.

Looked up from germline, CDR1 is SQVTM and CDR2 is ANQGSEA. The CDR3 covers 13 residues. The ends lost 8 bases at V and 4 bases at J; junction bases unmatched: 8. The sample was PBMCs from blood, taken on the day of vaccination. The gene calls are TRBV29-1 and TRBJ2-1, with 7 bases identical to TRBD2. The clonotype originates from a man between 45 and 60 years old who received an inactivated influenza vaccine. This CDR3 is CSSPGAGYNEQFF. In DNA, the CDR3 is TGCAGCTCCCCAGGAGCGGGATACAATGAGCAGTTCTTC.